Shown below are 25 T cell receptor beta chains from a single sample sequenced in a study of T cell changes during pregnancy in multiple sclerosis. The data were produced by immunoSEQ multiplex PCR, yet TCRdb's version contains in-frame clones alone and is incomplete. This sample has around 100,000 clones, with about 91% found just once. The sequencing here drew on peripheral blood, taken after pregnancy. Receptor source: a female donor with multiple sclerosis, enrolled in a pregnancy study.

The rearrangement links TRBV7-9 to TRBJ1-1, with a tentative D call TRBD1 (5 bases). V was shortened by 5 bases and J by 6 bases, with 16 bases between the two germline ends. Germline V gene lookup returns CDR1 SEHNR and CDR2 FQNEAQ (reference sequence). This CDR3 is 14 amino acids long. CDR3 in DNA: TGTGCCAGCAGCCTTACTCGGGGGTTCCCTGAAGCTTTCTTT. Its translation: CASSLTRGFPEAFF.

The V gene is TRBV7-9, the J gene TRBJ2-1; TRBD2 agrees at 11 bases. After removal of 3 bases from V and 6 bases from J, the junction contained 10 bases not matched to a gene. There are 17 residues in the CDR3. CDR1 is SEHNR, CDR2 FQNEAQ, per germline (reference sequence). The CDR3 DNA reads as TGTGCCAGCAGCTTTGGGGGGCTAGCGGGAGGTCTCAATGAGCAGTTCTTC. This encodes CASSFGGLAGGLNEQFF.

This sequence joins TRBV5-5 and TRBJ1-1; perhaps TRBD1 as D (6 bases). CDR3 length: 14 residues. V lost 0 bases and J 6 bases, leaving 12 bases between the germline ends. The germline V gene has CDR1 SGHKS and CDR2 YYEKEE (reference sequence). This chain's CDR3 is CASSLDPHRAEAFF. DNA for the CDR3: TGTGCCAGCAGCTTGGACCCCCACAGGGCTGAAGCTTTCTTT.

The chain links TRBV2 to TRBJ1-5, with D unclear. This CDR3 spans 14 amino acids. Trimming pared 3 bases from V and 1 base from J, leaving 7 bases between. CDR1 is SNHLY and CDR2 is FYNNEI in the germline V gene. DNA of the CDR3: TGTGCCAGCAGTGAGAGACTGAGCAATCAGCCCCAGCATTTT. This gives the protein CASSERLSNQPQHF.

The V and J genes are TRBV29-1 and TRBJ2-1; 8 bases match TRBD1. In germline, CDR1 is SQVTM, CDR2 ANQGSEA. Trimming took 5 bases from V and 5 from J; bases not matched to a gene: 8. This CDR3 has 14 amino acids. The CDR3 region has the DNA TGCAGCGTTACAGGGGGGCTTCTAGACAATGAGCAGTTCTTC. Its translation is CSVTGGLLDNEQFF.

The CDR3: CSVGQSGANVLTF. In DNA form, the CDR3 reads TGCAGCGTTGGACAGAGTGGGGCCAACGTCCTGACTTTC. The J gene is TRBJ2-6, the V gene TRBV29-1; perhaps TRBD1 as D (5 bases). Trimming took 4 bases from V and 3 from J, leaving 7 bases between them. Germline-derived CDR1 and CDR2 are SQVTM and ANQGSEA. CDR3 size: 13 residues.

The rearrangement joins TRBV5-1 to TRBJ2-1; 13 bases agree with TRBD2. The CDR3 consists of 15 residues. Germline lookup yields CDR1 SGHRS and CDR2 YFSETQ. Trimming removed 5 bases from V and 9 bases from J; junction bases left unmatched: 8. Written as DNA, the CDR3 is TGCGCCAGCAGGGGACTAGCGGGAAAAAGGAGTGAGCAGTTCTTC. Its translation is CASRGLAGKRSEQFF.

V and J are TRBV7-9 and TRBJ2-1, with 10 bases aligning to TRBD2. From germline, CDR1 is SEHNR and CDR2 FQNEAQ (reference sequence). Unmatched junction bases numbered 9, after V lost 4 bases and J lost 3 bases. The CDR3 totals 17 residues. CDR3 loop: CASSWGGLALDYNEQFF. The CDR3 DNA reads as TGTGCCAGCAGCTGGGGGGGACTAGCGCTAGACTACAATGAGCAGTTCTTC. Supplemented by reference TRBV7-9 and TRBJ2-1, the full variable domain reads DTGVSQNPRHKITKRGQNVTFRCDPISEHNRLYWYRQTLGQGPEFLTYFQNEAQLEKSRLLSDRFSAERPKGSFSTLEIQRTEQGDSAMYLCASSWGGLALDYNEQFFGPGTRLTVL.

The count of this clone is one. The chain has TRBV9 and TRBJ1-2; possibly TRBD1 for D (6 bases). The CDR3 has 15 amino acids. Trimming left V 3 bases short and J 6 bases short, with 18 bases between. Germline V gene sequence: CDR1 SGDLS, CDR2 YYNGEE. The chain's CDR3 is CASSGDRFVRHGYTF. In nucleotides, the CDR3 is TGTGCCAGCAGCGGAGACAGGTTTGTGCGTCATGGCTACACCTTC.

The chain has TRBV7-7 and TRBJ1-3, with 7 bases that match TRBD1. The CDR3 is 16 residues long. The germline V gene has CDR1 SSHAT and CDR2 FNYEAQ (reference sequence). Trimming at V came to 5 bases and at J to 4 bases, leaving 11 bases not matched to a gene. The CDR3 spells CASSPGQAPGGNTIYF. Here the CDR3 DNA reads TGTGCCAGCAGCCCCGGACAGGCCCCAGGGGGAAACACCATATATTTT.

The gene calls are TRBV9 and TRBJ2-1; no definite D call. This CDR3 has 14 residues. Germline loops: CDR1 SGDLS, CDR2 YYNGEE. V shed 0 bases and J shed 6 bases, with 10 bases lying between them. The CDR3 here is CASSVGSRVNEQFF. CDR3 sequence (DNA): TGTGCCAGCAGCGTAGGGAGTCGGGTCAATGAGCAGTTCTTC. The full variable domain, completed using reference TRBV9 and TRBJ2-1, is DSGVTQTPKHLITATGQRVTLRCSPRSGDLSVYWYQQSLDQGLQFLIQYYNGEERAKGNILERFSAQQFPDLHSELNLSSLELGDSALYFCASSVGSRVNEQFFGPGTRLTVL.

The chain links TRBV2 to TRBJ1-5, with TRBD1 as a possible D gene (5 bases). V lost 6 bases to trimming and J lost 8 bases, with 17 bases between them. This CDR3 is built from 14 residues. Germline CDR1 SNHLY, CDR2 FYNNEI. This CDR3 reads CASRKDIGGEPQHF. CDR3 bases: TGTGCCAGCAGAAAGGACATCGGGGGGGAGCCCCAGCATTTT.

V is TRBV11-2 and J is TRBJ1-5, with TRBD1 identical over 7 bases. This CDR3 has 15 amino acids. Germline assignment: CDR1 SGHAT and CDR2 FQNNGV. V was clipped by 4 bases and J by 4 bases; unmatched bases: 7. The CDR3 is CASSYGRGDNQPQHF. The CDR3 nucleotides read TGTGCCAGCAGCTATGGCAGGGGGGATAATCAGCCCCAGCATTTT. The variable domain in full, completed from reference TRBV11-2 and TRBJ1-5, reads EAGVAQSPRYKIIEKRQSVAFWCNPISGHATLYWYQQILGQGPKLLIQFQNNGVVDDSQLPKDRFSAERLKGVDSTLKIQPAKLEDSAVYLCASSYGRGDNQPQHFGDGTRLSIL.

The rearrangement uses TRBV29-1 and TRBJ2-7; possible D gene TRBD1, 6 bases. V was pared by 7 bases and J by 6 bases, with 19 bases between. The CDR3 is made up of 13 amino acids. Germline V CDR1 and CDR2: SQVTM, ANQGSEA. CDR3 residues: CSASRGFNGEQYF. DNA of the CDR3: TGCAGCGCATCGAGGGGGTTTAACGGCGAGCAGTACTTC.

The chain recombines TRBV28 with TRBJ1-2; 7 bases are a match to TRBD1. This CDR3 contains 19 residues. The V segment lost 1 base and the J segment 4 bases; nucleotides outside the gene matches: 18. Germline loops: CDR1 MDHEN, CDR2 SYDVKM. The DNA of the CDR3 is TGTGCCAGCAGTTTATCTCCGTCGAGTGAGGGGGCGATGGGCTATGGCTACACCTTC. Translating gives CASSLSPSSEGAMGYGYTF.

V and J are TRBV9 and TRBJ2-1; 11 nucleotides align to TRBD2. Germline V gives CDR1 SGDLS, CDR2 YYNGEE. The CDR3 totals 15 residues. J lost 7 bases, V lost 3 bases, and 6 bases had no gene match. The CDR3 loop is CASSAEASGRNEQFF. CDR3 nucleotides: TGTGCCAGCAGCGCAGAGGCTAGCGGGAGGAATGAGCAGTTCTTC. Complete variable domain (other parts from reference TRBV9 and TRBJ2-1): DSGVTQTPKHLITATGQRVTLRCSPRSGDLSVYWYQQSLDQGLQFLIQYYNGEERAKGNILERFSAQQFPDLHSELNLSSLELGDSALYFCASSAEASGRNEQFFGPGTRLTVL.

The chain uses TRBV19 and TRBJ1-2; TRBD1 might be the D (5 bases). Trimming shortened V by 3 bases and J by 2 bases, and 16 bases separated the two germline ends. CDR1 is LNHDA and CDR2 is SQIVND in the germline V gene (reference sequence). This CDR3 has 16 residues. The CDR3 is CASSIPEGLRNYGYTF. The CDR3 coding sequence is TGTGCCAGTAGTATCCCCGAGGGACTTCGCAACTATGGCTACACCTTC.

The gene calls are TRBV7-9 and TRBJ1-2; D is perhaps TRBD1 (5 bases). Trimming stripped 1 base from V and 2 bases from J, with 11 bases between. Germline V gene lookup returns CDR1 SEHNR and CDR2 FQNEAQ (reference sequence). The CDR3 consists of 15 residues. The CDR3 region is CASSLGGDMNYGYTF. CDR3 coding DNA: TGTGCCAGCAGCTTAGGGGGGGATATGAACTATGGCTACACCTTC.

This clone was seen a single time. The chain has TRBV15 and TRBJ1-1, with unresolved D. CDR1 LNHNV and CDR2 YYDKDF come from the germline V gene (reference sequence). Trimming removed 6 bases from V and 1 base from J, with 12 bases in between. The CDR3 runs to 14 residues. CDR3 DNA: TGTGCCACCAGGTTCCCTCAGGAGAACACTGAAGCTTTCTTT. Encoded protein: CATRFPQENTEAFF.

The chain uses TRBV10-1 and TRBJ2-7; 9 bases match TRBD1. Unmatched junction bases numbered 8, after V lost 6 bases and J lost 5 bases. Germline lookup yields CDR1 WNHNN and CDR2 SYGVQD (reference sequence). The CDR3 covers 14 residues. CDR3 protein: CASSPGTGIHEQYF. CDR3 nucleotide sequence: TGCGCCAGCAGCCCCGGGACAGGGATACACGAGCAGTACTTC.

This clone came up once. The CDR3 region has the DNA TGTGCCAGCTCACCCAGGGACATTTCGAACACTGAAGCTTTCTTT. This gives the protein CASSPRDISNTEAFF. The chain combines TRBV18 with TRBJ1-1; D might be TRBD1 (6 bases). Looked up from germline, CDR1 is KGHSH and CDR2 is LQKENI. There are 15 residues in the CDR3. V gave up 3 bases and J gave up 1 base, with 12 bases separating them.

The V call is TRBV20-1, the J call TRBJ1-3; TRBD1 is a possible D gene (5 bases). Germline V lookup: CDR1 DFQATT, CDR2 SNEGSKA (reference sequence). Trimming cost V 0 bases and J 14 bases, with 11 bases left between them. The CDR3 loop spans 11 amino acids. In nucleotides, the CDR3 is TGCAGTGCTAGAGAGGGCCCCAGGGTATATTTT. Protein product: CSAREGPRVYF.

J is TRBJ1-5 and V is TRBV7-2, with D tentatively TRBD1 (6 bases). The CDR3 has 13 residues. Trimming left V 6 bases short and J 6 bases short, with 12 bases between. Per germline, CDR1 SGHTA and CDR2 FQGNSA. CDR3 coding DNA: TGTGCCAGCAGTTTTCTAGGGGGTCAGCCCCAGCATTTT. Translated, it gives CASSFLGGQPQHF. The full variable domain, rest sourced from reference TRBV7-2 and TRBJ1-5, is GAGVSQSPSNKVTEKGKDVELRCDPISGHTALYWYRQSLGQGLEFLIYFQGNSAPDKSGLPSDRFSAERTGGSVSTLTIQRTQQEDSAVYLCASSFLGGQPQHFGDGTRLSIL.

The sample holds one count of this clone. The J gene is TRBJ2-7, the V gene TRBV19, with D perhaps matching TRBD1 (5 bases). The V gene's germline CDR1 is LNHDA and CDR2 SQIVND (reference sequence). The CDR3 is 14 amino acids. V lost 2 bases and J 5 bases, leaving 13 bases between the germline ends. The CDR3 region has the DNA TGTGCCAGTAGTATAACGGCAGGGCGGCACGAGCAGTACTTC. Translating it yields CASSITAGRHEQYF. The complete variable domain, with remaining parts taken from reference TRBV19 and TRBJ2-7, reads DGGITQSPKYLFRKEGQNVTLSCEQNLNHDAMYWYRQDPGQGLRLIYYSQIVNDFQKGDIAEGYSVSREKKESFPLTVTSAQKNPTAFYLCASSITAGRHEQYFGPGTRLTVT.

The rearrangement uses TRBV27 and TRBJ2-1, with 9 bases lining up with TRBD1. Trimming removed 4 bases from V and 9 bases from J; junction bases left unmatched: 13. This CDR3 has 16 residues. Germline CDR1 MNHEY, CDR2 SMNVEV (reference sequence). The CDR3 DNA reads TGTGCCAGCAGTTCCGCGGGGGACAGGGTAACCAGTGAGCAGTTCTTC. Translated: CASSSAGDRVTSEQFF.